The clone carrying this T cell receptor beta chain was seen more than once but under ten times. An oligonucleotide containing a UMI was ligated to the 3' end of TCR cDNA. Whole blood, roughly 2.5 ml, came from adult healthy volunteers. Reverse transcription used DNase-treated unsorted total RNA, aiming for roughly 1 to 1000 ng. Per germline, CDR1 DFQATT and CDR2 SNEGSKA (reference sequence). V dropped 6 bases and J dropped 2; count of bases not matched to a gene: 4. The CDR3 is 13 amino acids. The sample belongs to a study of naive and memory T cell subsets. The SP2 primer and nested alpha and beta constant region primers amplified ligated cDNA in four rounds. Alpha and beta constant region primers primed reverse transcription for blood and skin samples. TCRdb analysed the 5' RACE reads with MiXCR anew, one entry per CDR3 protein. Among around 56,000 distinct CDR3 sequences listed, under 10% were seen once.

The TCR originated in a female donor in good health. The gene calls are TRBV20-1 and TRBJ2-3; TRBD1 agrees at 8 bases. The CDR3: CSAKQGDTDTQYF. DNA for the CDR3: TGCAGTGCGAAACAGGGGGACACAGATACGCAGTATTTT.